These 27 T cell receptor beta chains came from one sample sequenced in a study of shared clonotypes between healthy human individuals. Sequenced by immunoSEQ multiplex PCR; TCRdb stores in-frame clones only, minus some. The sample lists hundreds of thousands of clones; 95% to 97% were seen once. Selected positively for CCR7 and CD45RO-negative, naive CD8 cells excluded terminally differentiated effector memory CD45RA+ cells. The sample taken for sequencing was naive CD8+ T cells sorted from blood. These receptors originate from a woman between 25 and 40 years old in good health.

The count of this clone is one. CDR3 loop: CASVQGDGANVLTF. CDR3 nucleotides: TGTGCCAGCGTCCAGGGGGATGGGGCCAACGTCCTGACTTTC. The chain joins TRBV2 to TRBJ2-6; 7 bases line up with TRBD1. The CDR3 consists of 14 residues. The ends lost 8 bases at V and 3 bases at J; junction bases unmatched: 4. CDR1 is SNHLY and CDR2 is FYNNEI in the germline V gene.

This chain connects TRBV29-1 to TRBJ1-1, with TRBD1 matching over 9 bases. This CDR3 is 13 amino acids long. Germline V lookup: CDR1 SQVTM, CDR2 ANQGSEA. V was clipped by 7 bases and J by 5 bases; unmatched bases: 8. The CDR3 is CSAGTGSFTEAFF. The DNA for the CDR3 is TGCAGCGCCGGGACAGGGAGTTTTACTGAAGCTTTCTTT.

Only one count was recorded for this clone. CDR3 sequence reads: CASSLSPTGELFF. In DNA, the CDR3 is TGTGCCAGCAGCTTATCCCCAACCGGGGAGCTGTTTTTT. The chain combines TRBV13 with TRBJ2-2; no reliable D call. The CDR3 sequence is 13 residues long. V gave up 2 bases and J gave up 5 bases, with 6 bases separating them. Per the germline V gene, CDR1 is PRHDT and CDR2 is FYEKMQ (reference sequence).

The chain carries TRBV4-1 and TRBJ2-2; TRBD2 matches at 11 bases. The CDR3 extends over 15 amino acids. V was pared by 4 bases and J by 6 bases, with 4 bases of the junction left unmatched. Germline V gives CDR1 MGHRA, CDR2 YSYEKL. Written as DNA, the CDR3 is TGCGCCAGCAGCCTAACTAGCGGGAGCCCCGGGGAGCTGTTTTTT. Its translation is CASSLTSGSPGELFF.

The chain has TRBV5-4 and TRBJ2-3; TRBD2 is a possible D gene (6 bases). CDR1 is SGHNT, CDR2 YYREEE, per germline (reference sequence). Trimming took off 2 bases at V and 1 base at J, with 11 bases between the two ends. CDR3 length: 15 residues. CDR3 nucleotides: TGTGCCAGCAGCTTACGGAGGGGTCGCACAGATACGCAGTATTTT. Its translation: CASSLRRGRTDTQYF.

The chain uses TRBV28 and TRBJ1-1, with D maybe TRBD1 (5 bases). This CDR3 comprises 15 residues. V lost 2 bases to trimming and J lost 5 bases, with 15 bases between them. Germline CDR1 is MDHEN and CDR2 is SYDVKM. Here the CDR3 reads CASSLLGLLGTEAFF. DNA for the CDR3: TGTGCCAGCAGTTTACTGGGACTCCTGGGGACTGAAGCTTTCTTT.

The gene calls are TRBV6-5 and TRBJ1-1; D is unresolved. Germline V lookup: CDR1 MNHEY, CDR2 SVGAGI. The CDR3 has 14 residues. V lost 8 bases and J lost 0, with 13 bases in between. The CDR3, as DNA: TGTGCCAGCGGCCAGCAGGTCATGAACACTGAAGCTTTCTTT. This sequence encodes CASGQQVMNTEAFF.

Concerning this clone itself: Other DNA sequences in this specimen translate into the identical CDR3. This chain joins TRBV5-1 and TRBJ2-7; possible D gene TRBD1, 5 bases. Germline V gives CDR1 SGHRS, CDR2 YFSETQ. The CDR3 spans 13 residues. The ends were cut back, 2 bases at V and 1 base at J, with 7 bases in the middle. The CDR3 DNA follows: TGCGCCAGCAGCTTTACAGGATCCTACGAGCAGTACTTC. Amino acids: CASSFTGSYEQYF.

For the CDR3, the DNA is TGTGCCAGCAGCTTGGGCGGGAGGGGTACAGATACGCAGTATTTT. Amino acids: CASSLGGRGTDTQYF. The rearrangement uses TRBV5-4 and TRBJ2-3, with 9 bases identical to TRBD2. This CDR3 is 15 amino acids long. V trimming: 0 bases; J trimming: 3 bases; junction bases outside the gene matches: 2. The germline CDR1 and CDR2 sequences are SGHNT and YYREEE (reference sequence).

This sequence joins TRBV27 and TRBJ2-5, with TRBD1 matching over 11 bases. Germline loops: CDR1 MNHEY, CDR2 SMNVEV (reference sequence). The V gene end was trimmed by 5 bases and the J gene end by 5 bases; junction bases not matched to a gene: 7. CDR3 length: 15 amino acids. DNA of the CDR3: TGTGCCAGCAGTCAAGGACAGGGGGCTCTGGAGACCCAGTACTTC. Residues: CASSQGQGALETQYF.

The chain couples TRBV7-9 to TRBJ2-7; D gene uncertain. Germline values: CDR1 SEHNR, CDR2 FQNEAQ (reference sequence). V lost 5 bases to trimming and J lost 7 bases, with 12 bases between them. CDR3 length: 12 amino acids. The CDR3 nucleotides read TGTGCCAGCAGCCCATACAGCTGGGAGCAGTACTTC. Encoded protein: CASSPYSWEQYF. Variable domain in full (rest from reference TRBV7-9 and TRBJ2-7): DTGVSQNPRHKITKRGQNVTFRCDPISEHNRLYWYRQTLGQGPEFLTYFQNEAQLEKSRLLSDRFSAERPKGSFSTLEIQRTEQGDSAMYLCASSPYSWEQYFGPGTRLTVT.

This clone was found once. V and J are TRBV28 and TRBJ1-2; D is undetermined. Trimming cost V 2 bases and J 4 bases, with 11 bases left between them. The CDR3 is 14 residues long. Germline V CDR1 and CDR2: MDHEN, SYDVKM. The CDR3 coding sequence is TGTGCCAGCAGTTTACGGTTGATTGCCTATGGCTACACCTTC. Residues: CASSLRLIAYGYTF.

This chain joins TRBV7-9 and TRBJ1-2; a weak D match, TRBD1 (6 bases). CDR1 is SEHNR and CDR2 is FQNEAQ in the germline V gene (reference sequence). Trimming took off 5 bases at V and 8 bases at J, with 15 bases between the two ends. This CDR3 has 13 amino acids. The CDR3 region has the DNA TGTGCCAGCAGCGAAAACCGGGGGCAAGGCTACACCTTC. Its protein is CASSENRGQGYTF.

The chain joins TRBV28 to TRBJ2-3, with a tentative D call TRBD2 (6 bases). V was pared by 2 bases and J by 6 bases, with 18 bases between. CDR1 MDHEN and CDR2 SYDVKM come from the germline V gene. This CDR3 is built from 16 residues. In DNA form, the CDR3 reads TGTGCCAGCAGTTTAGGTAGCGGCCCCTTTGGGGATACGCAGTATTTT. Translation: CASSLGSGPFGDTQYF.

The CDR3 reads CASSPGGGTDTQYF. In DNA form, the CDR3 reads TGTGCCAGCAGCCCCGGGGGGGGCACAGATACGCAGTATTTT. The chain combines TRBV13 with TRBJ2-3; 8 bases align to TRBD2. This CDR3 is 14 amino acids long. V lost 5 bases to trimming and J lost 1 base; unmatched junction nucleotides: 2. Germline values: CDR1 PRHDT, CDR2 FYEKMQ (reference sequence).

The rearrangement links TRBV7-8 to TRBJ2-1, with TRBD2 matching over 10 bases. The V and J ends lost 4 bases and 2 bases, in that order; junction bases with no gene match: 2. Germline assignment: CDR1 SGHVS and CDR2 FQNEAQ. This CDR3 has 15 amino acids. The CDR3 sequence is CASSSGLAAYNEQFF. The CDR3 DNA sequence: TGTGCCAGCAGCTCTGGACTAGCGGCCTACAATGAGCAGTTCTTC. Filled out from reference TRBV7-8 and TRBJ2-1, the complete variable domain reads GAGVSQSPRYKVAKRGQDVALRCDPISGHVSLFWYQQALGQGPEFLTYFQNEAQLDKSGLPSDRFFAERPEGSVSTLKIQRTQQEDSAVYLCASSSGLAAYNEQFFGPGTRLTVL.

CDR3 coding DNA: TGTGCCAGCCAAGCCCGGGACGGAGAGACCCAGTACTTC. Its translation is CASQARDGETQYF. The chain couples TRBV21-1 to TRBJ2-5. TRBV21-1 is a listed pseudogene. This CDR3 is 13 amino acids long.

The chain has TRBV19 and TRBJ2-1; D ambiguous. The CDR3 runs 12 residues. Germline V gives CDR1 LNHDA, CDR2 SQIVND (reference sequence). The V gene lost 8 bases and the J gene lost 4 bases, with 9 bases spanning the gap. Here the CDR3 reads CASGDSYNEQFF. The CDR3 DNA follows: TGTGCCAGTGGAGACTCATACAATGAGCAGTTCTTC. The full variable domain, completed using reference TRBV19 and TRBJ2-1, is DGGITQSPKYLFRKEGQNVTLSCEQNLNHDAMYWYRQDPGQGLRLIYYSQIVNDFQKGDIAEGYSVSREKKESFPLTVTSAQKNPTAFYLCASGDSYNEQFFGPGTRLTVL.

The rearrangement joins TRBV11-2 to TRBJ2-7; D assignment may be TRBD1 or TRBD2 (5 bases each). Germline lookup yields CDR1 SGHAT and CDR2 FQNNGV. CDR3 length: 16 amino acids. Trimming pared 6 bases from V and 2 bases from J, leaving 20 bases between. The CDR3 region is CASRATGTALPYEQYF. In DNA, the CDR3 is TGTGCCAGCAGGGCAACCGGGACGGCCCTTCCCTACGAGCAGTACTTC. The full variable domain, rest sourced from reference TRBV11-2 and TRBJ2-7, is EAGVAQSPRYKIIEKRQSVAFWCNPISGHATLYWYQQILGQGPKLLIQFQNNGVVDDSQLPKDRFSAERLKGVDSTLKIQPAKLEDSAVYLCASRATGTALPYEQYFGPGTRLTVT.

This chain links TRBV7-9 with TRBJ2-5, with 7 positions matching TRBD1. The J call may be mistaken, given a closer DNA end match to TRBJ2-7. Germline-derived CDR1 and CDR2 are SEHNR and FQNEAQ (reference sequence). The CDR3 extends over 15 amino acids. In DNA, the CDR3 is TGTGCCAGCAGCTTCACCACGACAGGGTCCTACGAGCAGTACTTC. The encoded protein is CASSFTTTGSYEQYF.

This chain connects TRBV28 to TRBJ1-1; D unclear. There are 17 residues in the CDR3. V dropped 4 bases and J dropped 0 bases, with 18 bases sitting between them. Germline V gene sequence: CDR1 MDHEN, CDR2 SYDVKM. CDR3 residues: CASSSPFDTDMNTEAFF. CDR3 bases: TGTGCCAGCAGTTCACCTTTTGACACAGATATGAACACTGAAGCTTTCTTT. The full variable domain, completed using reference TRBV28 and TRBJ1-1, is DVKVTQSSRYLVKRTGEKVFLECVQDMDHENMFWYRQDPGLGLRLIYFSYDVKMKEKGDIPEGYSVSREKKERFSLILESASTNQTSMYLCASSSPFDTDMNTEAFFGQGTRLTVV.

The chain links TRBV28 to TRBJ2-7, with D unclear. The CDR3 loop spans 15 amino acids. In germline, CDR1 is MDHEN, CDR2 SYDVKM. V lost 3 bases and J 5 bases, leaving 17 bases between the germline ends. The CDR3 protein is CASSFPRRYGDEQYF. The CDR3 region has the DNA TGTGCCAGCAGTTTCCCCAGAAGGTATGGCGACGAGCAGTACTTC. The entire variable domain, with the rest obtained from reference TRBV28 and TRBJ2-7, is as follows: DVKVTQSSRYLVKRTGEKVFLECVQDMDHENMFWYRQDPGLGLRLIYFSYDVKMKEKGDIPEGYSVSREKKERFSLILESASTNQTSMYLCASSFPRRYGDEQYFGPGTRLTVT.

This clone was counted a single time. The V and J genes are TRBV13 and TRBJ1-3; a weak D match, TRBD1 (6 bases). Germline V gives CDR1 PRHDT, CDR2 FYEKMQ (reference sequence). This CDR3 is built from 18 residues. V was shortened by 1 base and J by 0 bases, with 16 bases between the two germline ends. The CDR3: CASSLDRASLASGNTIYF. DNA for the CDR3: TGTGCCAGCAGCTTAGACAGGGCCTCCCTTGCCTCTGGAAACACCATATATTTT.

V usage is TRBV5-6 and J usage is TRBJ2-7; D unresolved. The V end lost 5 bases, the J end lost 3 bases, and 15 bases lay between the germline ends. Germline CDR1 reads SGHDT; CDR2 reads YYEEEE. This CDR3 has 14 amino acids. CDR3 DNA sequence: TGTGCCAGCAGTCTGGGGTCCGAGCACTACGAGCAGTACTTC. It codes for CASSLGSEHYEQYF.

This sequence joins TRBV7-6 and TRBJ2-7, with D possibly matching TRBD1 (5 bases). The ends were cut back, 5 bases at V and 6 bases at J, with 20 bases in the middle. The CDR3 consists of 15 residues. CDR1 and CDR2 from the germline V gene are SGHVS and FNYEAQ. Here the CDR3 DNA reads TGTGCCAGCAGCCCGACAAGATCAAACAGGATCGAGCAGTACTTC. As protein: CASSPTRSNRIEQYF.

In this sample, this clone turned up a few times. This chain joins TRBV9 and TRBJ1-1, with D unresolved. This CDR3 comprises 10 residues. The germline CDR1 and CDR2 sequences are SGDLS and YYNGEE. V dropped 6 bases and J dropped 4 bases, with 4 bases sitting between them. The CDR3 coding sequence is TGTGCCAGCATAGGCACTGAAGCTTTCTTT. Residues: CASIGTEAFF.

V is TRBV13 and J is TRBJ1-1; D perhaps matches TRBD1 (5 bases). The CDR3 spans 14 residues. Germline V gene data show CDR1 as PRHDT and CDR2 as FYEKMQ (reference sequence). V dropped 5 bases and J dropped 3 bases, with 13 bases sitting between them. The CDR3 DNA reads TGTGCCAGCAGCCCAATGGGGGTACACACTGAAGCTTTCTTT. Its translation is CASSPMGVHTEAFF.